What follows describes a single T cell receptor (beta chain). Its antigen is still unknown. This specimen comes from a study of OX40 agonist ivuxolimab in advanced cancers. This table comes from immunoSEQ multiplex PCR, and its TCRdb copy is limited to in-frame clones, with some not included. This table holds some 77,000 clones, approximately 83% found once. Study-wide findings and caveats: CD4+ and CD8+ blood T cells expanded clonally by week 6 at 0.1 to 3.0 mg/kg.

The CDR3 runs to 13 residues. Germline trimming cut 5 bases from V and 5 bases from J; bases unmatched to any gene: 6. In germline, CDR1 is GTSNPN, CDR2 SVGIG (reference sequence). The chain employs TRBV30 and TRBJ1-1; TRBD1 agrees at 9 bases. Sequenced here: CD4+ or CD8+ T cells sorted from blood, sampled in a trial of the OX40 agonist ivuxolimab. This TCR was recovered from an adult with an advanced solid tumor such as melanoma, head and neck, liver or kidney cancer. The CDR3 coding sequence is TGTGCCTGGGGGACAGGGTTGGGGACTGAAGCTTTCTTT. This encodes CAWGTGLGTEAFF.